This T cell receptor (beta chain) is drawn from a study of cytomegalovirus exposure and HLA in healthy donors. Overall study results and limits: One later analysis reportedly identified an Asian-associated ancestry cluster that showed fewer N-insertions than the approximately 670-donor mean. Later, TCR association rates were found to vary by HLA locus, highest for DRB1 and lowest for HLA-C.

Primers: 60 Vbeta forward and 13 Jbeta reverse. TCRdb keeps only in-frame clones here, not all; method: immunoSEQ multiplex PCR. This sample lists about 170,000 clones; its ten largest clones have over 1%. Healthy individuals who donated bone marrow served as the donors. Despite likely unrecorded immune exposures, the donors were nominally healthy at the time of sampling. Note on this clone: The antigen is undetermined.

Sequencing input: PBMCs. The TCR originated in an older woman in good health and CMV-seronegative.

The CDR3 loop reads CASGLVGGGNTEAFF. In nucleotides, the CDR3 is TGTGCTAGTGGTTTGGTTGGGGGCGGCAACACTGAAGCTTTCTTT. This chain uses TRBV12-5 with TRBJ1-1; tentatively, D is TRBD1 (6 bases). The germline gives CDR1 LGHNT, CDR2 FRNRAP. The CDR3 totals 15 residues. The germline V and J ends were trimmed by 0 bases and 2 bases, with 10 bases remaining between them.